What follows are 21 T cell receptor beta chains derived from one specimen sequenced in a study of blood T cell repertoires in COVID-19 (dated by TCRdb to 2020 to 2021). The protocol used for the library was the immunoSEQ multiplex PCR assay. Imported from immuneACCESS, the table was reduced by TCRdb to in-frame sequences with V and J called. These copies leave out some clones; in studies compared against another copy, an unresolved V gene accounts for under half, and the cause of the remainder is not known. The sample records fewer than 250,000 clones, roughly 90% of which are singletons. The ten largest clones take up 2% to 3% of the sample. Sequenced input: PBMCs or T cells enriched from blood (not recorded which). Source of these receptors: a woman under 40 with acute COVID-19.

V gene TRBV18 combines with J gene TRBJ1-6; the D gene is possibly TRBD1 (6 bases). The CDR3 has 18 residues. Looked up from germline, CDR1 is KGHSH and CDR2 is LQKENI. V was trimmed by 3 bases and J by 0 bases, leaving 15 bases between them. In nucleotides, the CDR3 is TGTGCCAGCTCACCGGTGGGACAATCCGGCTCCTATAATTCACCCCTCCACTTT. This encodes CASSPVGQSGSYNSPLHF.

The genes are TRBV4-1 and TRBJ1-5; the D is unclear. This CDR3 has 14 amino acids. The germline V gene has CDR1 MGHRA and CDR2 YSYEKL. Trimming took 0 bases from V and 3 from J, leaving 6 bases between them. CDR3 residues: CASSQEASNQPQHF. Written as DNA, the CDR3 is TGCGCCAGCAGCCAAGAGGCATCCAATCAGCCCCAGCATTTT.

V and J are TRBV5-4 and TRBJ2-1; 10 bases match TRBD2. Germline V CDR1 and CDR2: SGHNT, YYREEE (reference sequence). J gave up 4 bases and V 4 bases, and 11 bases lay outside the gene matches. This CDR3 is 17 amino acids long. In DNA, the CDR3 is TGTGCCAGCAGCCCCGCCAGCGGGGGGGCAGAGTACAATGAGCAGTTCTTC. It is translated as CASSPASGGAEYNEQFF.

This chain joins TRBV5-1 and TRBJ2-2; unclear D gene. The V end was cut by 6 bases, the J end by 2 bases, with 11 bases between. The CDR3 runs to 14 residues. Germline V gives CDR1 SGHRS, CDR2 YFSETQ. CDR3 protein: CASTPTPNTGELFF. The CDR3, as DNA: TGCGCCAGCACCCCAACTCCTAACACCGGGGAGCTGTTTTTT. The full variable domain, its missing parts supplied by reference TRBV5-1 and TRBJ2-2, is KAGVTQTPRYLIKTRGQQVTLSCSPISGHRSVSWYQQTPGQGLQFLFEYFSETQRNKGNFPGRFSGRQFSNSRSEMNVSTLELGDSALYLCASTPTPNTGELFFGEGSRLTVL.

This sequence joins TRBV5-1 and TRBJ2-6; 10 bases are a match to TRBD2. The CDR3 runs to 19 residues. The ends lost 4 bases at V and 0 bases at J; junction bases unmatched: 10. Germline V gene data show CDR1 as SGHRS and CDR2 as YFSETQ. CDR3 loop: CASSPAGLAQSSGANVLTF. The CDR3 bases are TGCGCCAGCAGCCCGGCGGGACTAGCGCAGAGCTCTGGGGCCAACGTCCTGACTTTC.

This chain connects TRBV7-2 to TRBJ2-5, with 7 bases matching TRBD2. V shed 7 bases and J 0 bases; nucleotides not matched to a gene: 8. Germline V gene data show CDR1 as SGHTA and CDR2 as FQGNSA. The CDR3 is made up of 15 amino acids. CDR3 amino acids: CASTPPGGNQETQYF. DNA of the CDR3: TGTGCCAGCACCCCCCCCGGGGGGAACCAAGAGACCCAGTACTTC.

This clone occurred once. This chain links TRBV2 with TRBJ2-5; tentatively, D is TRBD2 (6 bases). The germline V gene encodes CDR1 SNHLY and CDR2 FYNNEI. V dropped 5 bases and J dropped 2 bases, with 21 bases sitting between them. The CDR3 loop spans 17 amino acids. CDR3 sequence reads: CASSSGVLRKNQETQYF. The CDR3 DNA reads as TGTGCCAGCAGTTCGGGAGTCTTGCGTAAGAATCAAGAGACCCAGTACTTC.

This chain joins TRBV7-6 and TRBJ1-4; D gene unclear. From germline, CDR1 is SGHVS and CDR2 FNYEAQ. The CDR3 totals 13 residues. Trimming took off 4 bases at V and 8 bases at J, with 11 bases between the two ends. DNA of the CDR3: TGTGCCAGCAGCTCGGGGTTTAGAGAAAAACTGTTTTTT. It encodes CASSSGFREKLFF. Full variable domain (outside the CDR3, taken from reference TRBV7-6 and TRBJ1-4): GAGVSQSPRYKVTKRGQDVALRCDPISGHVSLYWYRQALGQGPEFLTYFNYEAQQDKSGLPNDRFSAERPEGSISTLTIQRTEQRDSAMYRCASSSGFREKLFFGSGTQLSVL.

The chain uses TRBV5-1 and TRBJ2-7, with D perhaps matching TRBD1 (7 bases). The V gene lost 7 bases and the J gene lost 4 bases, with 12 bases spanning the gap. Looked up from germline, CDR1 is SGHRS and CDR2 is YFSETQ. This CDR3 comprises 12 residues. In DNA form, the CDR3 reads TGCGCCAGCGGACAGGCGGGATACGAGCAGTACTTC. Amino acid sequence: CASGQAGYEQYF.

The chain is built from TRBV5-6 and TRBJ1-1, with D tentatively TRBD1 (5 bases). CDR3 size: 13 residues. Germline lookup yields CDR1 SGHDT and CDR2 YYEEEE. Trimming removed 6 bases from V and 0 bases from J, with 9 bases in between. This chain's CDR3 is CASKGQMNTEAFF. The CDR3 DNA sequence: TGTGCCAGCAAGGGGCAGATGAACACTGAAGCTTTCTTT. Together with reference TRBV5-6 and TRBJ1-1, the CDR3 gives the full variable domain: DAGVTQSPTHLIKTRGQQVTLRCSPKSGHDTVSWYQQALGQGPQFIFQYYEEEERQRGNFPDRFSGHQFPNYSSELNVNALLLGDSALYLCASKGQMNTEAFFGQGTRLTVV.

The chain joins TRBV19 to TRBJ2-1; TRBD1 might be the D (6 bases). The CDR3 is made up of 15 amino acids. The V gene lost 3 bases and the J gene lost 4 bases, with 13 bases spanning the gap. Germline V CDR1 and CDR2: LNHDA, SQIVND (reference sequence). This chain's CDR3 is CASSMDRFAYNEQFF. DNA of the CDR3: TGTGCCAGTAGTATGGACAGATTTGCTTACAATGAGCAGTTCTTC.

The chain uses TRBV6-5 and TRBJ1-5, with D maybe TRBD1 (6 bases). The germline V and J ends were trimmed by 4 bases and 7 bases, with 14 bases remaining between them. The germline gives CDR1 MNHEY, CDR2 SVGAGI. The CDR3 loop spans 14 amino acids. The CDR3 sequence is CASSFFRGSQPQHF. The CDR3 DNA reads TGTGCCAGCAGTTTTTTCAGGGGTTCCCAGCCCCAGCATTTT.

V usage is TRBV5-1 and J usage is TRBJ2-2, with D perhaps TRBD2 (5 bases). The V end was cut by 5 bases, the J end by 1 base, with 12 bases between. CDR1 and CDR2 from the germline V gene are SGHRS and YFSETQ. The CDR3 has 15 residues. In DNA, the CDR3 is TGCGCCAGCAGGGCCGACGGACTGAACACCGGGGAGCTGTTTTTT. This sequence encodes CASRADGLNTGELFF.

J is TRBJ1-1 and V is TRBV27; D uncertain. The germline CDR1 and CDR2 sequences are MNHEY and SMNVEV (reference sequence). Trimming pared 8 bases from V and 6 bases from J, leaving 10 bases between. The CDR3 consists of 11 residues. In DNA form, the CDR3 reads TGTGCCAGCCGGTGGAGAGCTGAAGCTTTCTTT. Translation gives CASRWRAEAFF.

The rearrangement uses TRBV27 and TRBJ1-5; a weak D match, TRBD1 (5 bases). V was pared by 2 bases and J by 5 bases, with 7 bases between. The CDR3 totals 13 residues. CDR1 is MNHEY, CDR2 SMNVEV, per germline (reference sequence). In DNA form, the CDR3 reads TGTGCCAGCAGTTTAGGGGGGGATCAGCCCCAGCATTTT. It encodes CASSLGGDQPQHF.

The genes are TRBV7-9 and TRBJ2-2, with TRBD1 identical over 7 bases. This CDR3 contains 16 residues. The V segment lost 1 base and the J segment 5 bases; nucleotides outside the gene matches: 7. Germline lookup yields CDR1 SEHNR and CDR2 FQNEAQ (reference sequence). The CDR3 DNA reads TGTGCCAGCAGCTTAGGGGCGACAGGGAAGACCGGGGAGCTGTTTTTT. Its translation is CASSLGATGKTGELFF.

The V gene is TRBV19, the J gene TRBJ2-3; the D gene is possibly TRBD2 (7 bases). V lost 1 base to trimming and J lost 2 bases, with 13 bases between them. CDR1 is LNHDA and CDR2 is SQIVND in the germline V gene (reference sequence). The CDR3 totals 16 residues. The CDR3 protein is CASSIAGGTFTDTQYF. The CDR3 DNA is TGTGCCAGTAGTATAGCGGGGGGCACTTTCACAGATACGCAGTATTTT. Filled out from reference TRBV19 and TRBJ2-3, the complete variable domain reads DGGITQSPKYLFRKEGQNVTLSCEQNLNHDAMYWYRQDPGQGLRLIYYSQIVNDFQKGDIAEGYSVSREKKESFPLTVTSAQKNPTAFYLCASSIAGGTFTDTQYFGPGTRLTVL.

The chain is built from TRBV19 and TRBJ1-1, with 8 bases identical to TRBD1. V shed 6 bases and J 2 bases; nucleotides not matched to a gene: 2. This CDR3 contains 13 residues. Germline values: CDR1 LNHDA, CDR2 SQIVND (reference sequence). In DNA form, the CDR3 reads TGTGCCAGTAGAGACAGGGGTAACACTGAAGCTTTCTTT. Translated, it gives CASRDRGNTEAFF. Variable domain in full (rest from reference TRBV19 and TRBJ1-1): DGGITQSPKYLFRKEGQNVTLSCEQNLNHDAMYWYRQDPGQGLRLIYYSQIVNDFQKGDIAEGYSVSREKKESFPLTVTSAQKNPTAFYLCASRDRGNTEAFFGQGTRLTVV.

The rearrangement uses TRBV2 and TRBJ1-5; D call uncertain. Germline CDR1 reads SNHLY; CDR2 reads FYNNEI. Trimming removed 4 bases from V and 6 bases from J, with 16 bases in between. The CDR3 loop spans 15 amino acids. The CDR3 here is CASSGSVTASQPQHF. CDR3 DNA: TGTGCCAGCAGTGGTTCTGTTACTGCGAGTCAGCCCCAGCATTTT.

This clone was detected once. V gene TRBV12-3 or TRBV12-4 combines with J gene TRBJ1-5; D uncertain. V was pared by 5 bases and J by 0 bases, with 5 bases between. The CDR3 extends over 13 amino acids. The DNA of the CDR3 is TGTGCCAGCAGTCCGTTTAGCAATCAGCCCCAGCATTTT. It encodes CASSPFSNQPQHF.

Concerning this clone itself: Additional DNA sequences in this sample encode the identical CDR3. The V call is TRBV27, the J call TRBJ1-6; TRBD1 aligns across 11 bases. V was pared by 3 bases and J by 9 bases, with 1 base of the junction left unmatched. Per germline, CDR1 MNHEY and CDR2 SMNVEV (reference sequence). The CDR3 length is 14 residues. CDR3 sequence (DNA): TGTGCCAGCAGTTTTGGGACAGGGGGTTCACCCCTCCACTTT. Its protein product is CASSFGTGGSPLHF.